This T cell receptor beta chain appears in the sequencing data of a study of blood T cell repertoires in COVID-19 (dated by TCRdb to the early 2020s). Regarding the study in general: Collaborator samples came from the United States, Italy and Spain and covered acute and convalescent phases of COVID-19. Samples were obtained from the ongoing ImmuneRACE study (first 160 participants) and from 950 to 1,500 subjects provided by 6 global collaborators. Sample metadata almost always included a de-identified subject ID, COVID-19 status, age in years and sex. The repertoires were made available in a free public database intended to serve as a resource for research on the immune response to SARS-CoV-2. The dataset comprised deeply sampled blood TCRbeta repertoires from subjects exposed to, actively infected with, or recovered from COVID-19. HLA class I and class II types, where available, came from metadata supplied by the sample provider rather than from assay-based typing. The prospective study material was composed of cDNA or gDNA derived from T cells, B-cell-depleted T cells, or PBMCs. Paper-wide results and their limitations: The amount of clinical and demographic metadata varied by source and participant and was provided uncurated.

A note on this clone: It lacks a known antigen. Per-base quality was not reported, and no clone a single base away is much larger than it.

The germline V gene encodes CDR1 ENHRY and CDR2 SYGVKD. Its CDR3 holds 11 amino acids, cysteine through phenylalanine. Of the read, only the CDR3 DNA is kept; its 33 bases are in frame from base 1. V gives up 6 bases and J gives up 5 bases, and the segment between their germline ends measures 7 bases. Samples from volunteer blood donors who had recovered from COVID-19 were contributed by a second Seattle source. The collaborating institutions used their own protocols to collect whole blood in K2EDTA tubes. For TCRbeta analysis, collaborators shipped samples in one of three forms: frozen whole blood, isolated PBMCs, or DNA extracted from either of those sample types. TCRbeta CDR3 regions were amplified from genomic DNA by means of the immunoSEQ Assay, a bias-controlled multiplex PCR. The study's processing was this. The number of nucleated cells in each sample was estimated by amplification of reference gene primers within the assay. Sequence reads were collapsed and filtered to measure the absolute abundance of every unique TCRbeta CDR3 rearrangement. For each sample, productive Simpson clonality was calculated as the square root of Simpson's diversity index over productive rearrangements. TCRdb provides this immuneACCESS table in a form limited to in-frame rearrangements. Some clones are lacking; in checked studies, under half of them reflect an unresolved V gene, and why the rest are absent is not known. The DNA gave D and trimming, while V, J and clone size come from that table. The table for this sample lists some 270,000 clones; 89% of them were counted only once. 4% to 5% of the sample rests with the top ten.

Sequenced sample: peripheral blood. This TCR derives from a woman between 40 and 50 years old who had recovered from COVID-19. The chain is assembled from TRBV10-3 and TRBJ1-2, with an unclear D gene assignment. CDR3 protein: CAIREQYGYTF. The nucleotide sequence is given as TGTGCCATCAGGGAACAGTATGGCTACACCTTC.